These T cell receptor beta chains were read from a single sample in a study of cytomegalovirus exposure and HLA in healthy donors. Clones were read by immunoSEQ multiplex PCR, and TCRdb kept only the in-frame ones, dropping some. The table has 150,000 to 200,000 clones, about four fifths seen once. Source material: PBMCs. These receptors were taken from a woman aged 40 to 50 in good health and CMV-seronegative. CDR3s include the opening cysteine and the closing phenylalanine or tryptophan. The order of the fields is clone size, J gene, V gene, D gene, CDR3 DNA, CDR3 protein. A D gene is named only where the DNA matches it firmly. A clone size is listed for some rows: how often the clone was seen (once, few, many), or a class if it is expanded.

clone_size: NA
j_call: TRBJ1-2
v_call: TRBV7-3
d_call: NA
cdr3_nt: TGTGCCAGCAGCCAACAGGGCGGCTATGGCTACACCTTC
cdr3_aa: CASSQQGGYGYTF

clone_size: NA
j_call: TRBJ2-7
v_call: TRBV30
d_call: TRBD1
cdr3_nt: TGTGCCTGGAGTGTAGGGGGCCCGCAGTACTTC
cdr3_aa: CAWSVGGPQYF

clone_size: NA
j_call: TRBJ1-2
v_call: TRBV7-2
d_call: NA
cdr3_nt: TGTGCCAGCAGCCAGGGGAGGGGTCCCTACGGCTACACCTTC
cdr3_aa: CASSQGRGPYGYTF

clone_size: NA
j_call: TRBJ2-6
v_call: TRBV21-1
d_call: NA
cdr3_nt: TGTGCCAGCAGCAAACAGGGGGCGCGGACTGGGGCCAACGTCCTGACTTTC
cdr3_aa: CASSKQGARTGANVLTF

clone_size: NA
j_call: TRBJ2-5
v_call: TRBV4-1
d_call: TRBD2
cdr3_nt: TGCGCCAGCAGCCAAGATCCAGGGACTAGCGGGAGGATGGAAGAGACCCAGTACTTC
cdr3_aa: CASSQDPGTSGRMEETQYF

clone_size: few
j_call: TRBJ2-7
v_call: TRBV4-1
d_call: TRBD2
cdr3_nt: TGCGCCAGCAGCCAAGGGGTGGGACTAGCGGGGAGCGAGCAGTACTTC
cdr3_aa: CASSQGVGLAGSEQYF

clone_size: NA
j_call: TRBJ2-3
v_call: TRBV7-9
d_call: TRBD2
cdr3_nt: TGTGCCAGCAGACTAGCGGGACTCACAGATACGCAGTATTTT
cdr3_aa: CASRLAGLTDTQYF

clone_size: NA
j_call: TRBJ2-2
v_call: TRBV18
d_call: NA
cdr3_nt: TGTGCCAGCTCACCATCCGGGACTGCGAACACCGGGGAGCTGTTTTTT
cdr3_aa: CASSPSGTANTGELFF

clone_size: NA
j_call: TRBJ2-7
v_call: TRBV5-6
d_call: TRBD2
cdr3_nt: TGTGCCAGCAGCTTGGGGCCCGGGACTAGCGGATCCTACGAGCAGTACTTC
cdr3_aa: CASSLGPGTSGSYEQYF

clone_size: once
j_call: TRBJ2-2
v_call: TRBV5-5
d_call: NA
cdr3_nt: TGTGCCAGCAGCTTGGCACAGATCGCGAACACCGGGGAGCTGTTTTTT
cdr3_aa: CASSLAQIANTGELFF

clone_size: NA
j_call: TRBJ1-1
v_call: TRBV19
d_call: NA
cdr3_nt: TGTGCCAGTAGTACCCCGGCAGGGTCGAACACTGAAGCTTTCTTT
cdr3_aa: CASSTPAGSNTEAFF

clone_size: NA
j_call: TRBJ1-5
v_call: TRBV30
d_call: TRBD1
cdr3_nt: TGTGCCTGGAGCCGGGACAGGGATCAGCCCCAGCATTTT
cdr3_aa: CAWSRDRDQPQHF

clone_size: NA
j_call: TRBJ1-1
v_call: TRBV6-6
d_call: NA
cdr3_nt: TGTGCCAGTAGGGCAGGGGATGCGAACACTGAAGCTTTCTTT
cdr3_aa: CASRAGDANTEAFF

clone_size: NA
j_call: TRBJ2-3
v_call: TRBV15
d_call: NA
cdr3_nt: TGTGCCACCAGCAGAGATGGGGGCGCAGGCACAGATACGCAGTATTTT
cdr3_aa: CATSRDGGAGTDTQYF

clone_size: few
j_call: TRBJ1-1
v_call: TRBV5-1
d_call: NA
cdr3_nt: TGCGCCAGCAAGGGGGTAATGAACACTGAAGCTTTCTTT
cdr3_aa: CASKGVMNTEAFF

clone_size: NA
j_call: TRBJ2-1
v_call: TRBV7-9
d_call: TRBD2
cdr3_nt: TGTGCCAGCAGCTTAAAGGGTGGGACTAGCGGGAGTTATGAGCAGTTCTTC
cdr3_aa: CASSLKGGTSGSYEQFF

clone_size: NA
j_call: TRBJ1-1
v_call: TRBV7-9
d_call: NA
cdr3_nt: TGTGCCAGCAGCCTTTTGAAGGGGTCCACTGAAGCTTTCTTT
cdr3_aa: CASSLLKGSTEAFF

clone_size: NA
j_call: TRBJ1-2
v_call: TRBV19
d_call: NA
cdr3_nt: TGTGCCAGTAACGGTCAGACAGGCAACTATGGCTACACCTTC
cdr3_aa: CASNGQTGNYGYTF

clone_size: NA
j_call: TRBJ2-5
v_call: TRBV9
d_call: NA
cdr3_nt: TGTGCCAGCAGCGTAGGAGGGACACCGGTAGGAGAGACCCAGTACTTC
cdr3_aa: CASSVGGTPVGETQYF

clone_size: NA
j_call: TRBJ1-2
v_call: TRBV20-1
d_call: NA
cdr3_nt: TGCAGTGCTAACGACGGGTATGGCTACACCTTC
cdr3_aa: CSANDGYGYTF

clone_size: NA
j_call: TRBJ1-1
v_call: TRBV9
d_call: NA
cdr3_nt: TGTGCCAGCAGCGTAGAACAGGGCCGGGGGGGTGAAGCTTTCTTT
cdr3_aa: CASSVEQGRGGEAFF

clone_size: NA
j_call: TRBJ2-3
v_call: TRBV5-1
d_call: TRBD2
cdr3_nt: TGCGCCAGCAGCTCCTCTTTTGCCGGGACTAGCGAGGTATTGGATACGCAGTATTTT
cdr3_aa: CASSSSFAGTSEVLDTQYF

clone_size: NA
j_call: TRBJ1-5
v_call: TRBV27
d_call: TRBD1
cdr3_nt: TGTGCCAGCAGGGGGACAGGGCCGAATCAGCCCCAGCATTTT
cdr3_aa: CASRGTGPNQPQHF

clone_size: NA
j_call: TRBJ2-3
v_call: TRBV25-1
d_call: TRBD1
cdr3_nt: TGTGCCAGCAGTGTGACAGGGGGCCCGGCAGATACGCAGTATTTT
cdr3_aa: CASSVTGGPADTQYF

clone_size: NA
j_call: TRBJ2-1
v_call: TRBV2
d_call: NA
cdr3_nt: TGTGCCAGGGGGCTCAAAAATGAGCAGTTCTTC
cdr3_aa: CARGLKNEQFF

clone_size: NA
j_call: TRBJ1-2
v_call: TRBV7-9
d_call: NA
cdr3_nt: TGTGCCAGCAGCTTCCCAGGGCACTATGGCTACACCTTC
cdr3_aa: CASSFPGHYGYTF

clone_size: NA
j_call: TRBJ1-5
v_call: TRBV7-8
d_call: NA
cdr3_nt: TGTGCCAGCAGCCCCAGGACAGCGAGCAATCAGCCCCAGCATTTT
cdr3_aa: CASSPRTASNQPQHF

clone_size: few
j_call: TRBJ2-3
v_call: TRBV30
d_call: NA
cdr3_nt: TGTGCCGGGAACAGGGTCCCCGGAGATACGCAGTATTTT
cdr3_aa: CAGNRVPGDTQYF

clone_size: NA
j_call: TRBJ2-3
v_call: TRBV6-1
d_call: TRBD2
cdr3_nt: TGTGCCTCACAGCGGGAAGCCACAGATACGCAGTATTTT
cdr3_aa: CASQREATDTQYF

clone_size: NA
j_call: TRBJ1-2
v_call: TRBV28
d_call: TRBD1
cdr3_nt: TGTGCCAGCAGTCCGACTCGGGACAGAAAGGGCTACACCTTC
cdr3_aa: CASSPTRDRKGYTF